Listed below are T cell receptor beta chains from one sample, sequenced in a study of human T cells and chemical hapten exposure. Each CDR3 protein gets one entry after TCRdb re-called the RACE reads with MiXCR. The data hold 70,000 to 100,000 distinct CDR3 sequences, with about 6.8% observed a single time. Specimen: whole blood, collected in connection with sensitization to the hapten diphenylcyclopropenone (DPC). All receptors come from a woman in her twenties or thirties with alopecia areata. Some clones in this sample may be carry-over from other donors' samples. Each CDR3 is given with its conserved first and last residue. Each record gives: clone size, D gene, J gene, V gene, CDR3 protein, CDR3 DNA. D genes are given only for firm matches. Where a row states a size, it is once, few, many or the class of an expanded clone; other rows omit it.

.,.,TRBJ2-1,TRBV12-3/TRBV12-4,CASRTRGSSYNEQFF,TGTGCCAGCAGAACTCGGGGGAGCTCCTACAATGAGCAGTTCTTC
.,TRBD1,TRBJ1-2,TRBV4-1,CASSQDIPGGNYGYTF,TGCGCCAGCAGCCAAGATATTCCAGGGGGGAACTATGGCTACACCTTC
many,.,TRBJ2-1,TRBV6-1,CASRVGGPPYNEQFF,TGTGCCAGCAGGGTCGGGGGGCCCCCCTACAATGAGCAGTTCTTC
many,.,TRBJ2-1,TRBV10-3,CAVTTGRDNEQFF,TGTGCCGTAACTACAGGGCGCGACAATGAGCAGTTCTTC
.,.,TRBJ1-6,TRBV12-3/TRBV12-4,CASSFETIGNSPLHF,TGTGCCAGCAGTTTCGAGACAATCGGGAATTCACCCCTCCACTTT
many,.,TRBJ1-3,TRBV6-5,CASKGRLSGNTIYF,TGTGCCAGCAAGGGCAGGCTCTCTGGAAACACCATATATTTT
many,.,TRBJ2-3,TRBV11-2,CACLKGGGDTQYF,TGTGCCTGCTTAAAGGGGGGCGGAGATACGCAGTATTTT
many,.,TRBJ2-5,TRBV5-1,CASSPDPPRSAETQYF,TGCGCCAGCAGCCCAGACCCCCCCCGATCAGCAGAGACCCAGTACTTC
many,.,TRBJ2-3,TRBV12-3/TRBV12-4,CASSLGRRGTDTQYF,TGTGCCAGCAGTTTGGGTCGGCGGGGCACAGATACGCAGTATTTT
.,.,TRBJ2-4,TRBV20-1,CSAPTRVAKNIQYF,TGCAGTGCCCCTACGCGGGTAGCCAAAAACATTCAGTACTTC
few,.,TRBJ1-1,TRBV12-3/TRBV12-4,CASSLSAGGTSTEAFF,TGTGCCAGCAGTTTATCCGCCGGGGGGACAAGCACTGAAGCTTTCTTT
many,.,TRBJ1-2,TRBV3-1,CASSHGRVFYYGYTF,TGTGCCAGCAGCCATGGGCGGGTCTTCTACTATGGCTACACCTTC
few,.,TRBJ1-1,TRBV5-4,CASSFAGRKREAFF,TGTGCCAGCAGCTTTGCGGGGCGAAAAAGGGAAGCTTTCTTT
many,.,TRBJ1-1,TRBV7-2,CASSLKGVMNTEAFF,TGTGCCAGCAGCTTAAAGGGGGTAATGAACACTGAAGCTTTCTTT
few,TRBD2,TRBJ2-3,TRBV10-3,CAISGTSGAPTDTQYF,TGTGCCATCAGTGGGACTAGCGGGGCCCCCACAGATACGCAGTATTTT
.,TRBD1,TRBJ1-1,TRBV3-1,CASSPSDRAVQAFF,TGTGCCAGCAGCCCTTCGGACAGGGCGGTCCAAGCTTTCTTT